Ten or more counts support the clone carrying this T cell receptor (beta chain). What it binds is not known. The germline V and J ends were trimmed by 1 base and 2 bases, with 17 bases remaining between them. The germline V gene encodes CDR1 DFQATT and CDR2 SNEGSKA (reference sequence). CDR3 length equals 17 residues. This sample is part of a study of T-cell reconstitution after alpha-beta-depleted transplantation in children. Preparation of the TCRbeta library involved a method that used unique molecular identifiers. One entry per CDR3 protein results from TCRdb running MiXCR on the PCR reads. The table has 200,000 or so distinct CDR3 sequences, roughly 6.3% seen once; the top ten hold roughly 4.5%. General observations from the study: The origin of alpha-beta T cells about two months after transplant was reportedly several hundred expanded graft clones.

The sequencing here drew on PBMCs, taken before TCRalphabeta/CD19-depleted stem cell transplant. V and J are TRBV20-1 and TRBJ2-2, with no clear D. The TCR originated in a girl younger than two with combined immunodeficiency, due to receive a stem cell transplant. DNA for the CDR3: TGCAGTGCTAGAGGGAAAAGGGCCTTATTTAACACCGGGGAGCTGTTTTTT. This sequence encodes CSARGKRALFNTGELFF.